Given below is one T cell receptor (beta chain) in context. Profiled with immunoSEQ multiplex PCR; TCRdb holds only in-frame clones, not every one. The repertoire includes under 50,000 clones, around 93% of them detected once, and 2.5% to 3% sits in the top ten. The sample is drawn from a study of T cell changes during pregnancy in multiple sclerosis. The germline CDR1 and CDR2 sequences are SGHDT and YYEEEE. The V segment lost 3 bases and the J segment 7 bases; nucleotides outside the gene matches: 13. This CDR3 is 16 amino acids long. The source was CD8+ T cells from peripheral blood mononuclear cells, collected in the second trimester of pregnancy. V gene TRBV5-6 combines with J gene TRBJ2-1; 7 positions match TRBD1. The TCR sequence derives from a female donor with multiple sclerosis, enrolled in a pregnancy study. The CDR3 DNA reads TGTGCCAGCAGCTCGCCACGGCAGGGGGTAGGGAATGAGCAGTTCTTC. Translation gives CASSSPRQGVGNEQFF.